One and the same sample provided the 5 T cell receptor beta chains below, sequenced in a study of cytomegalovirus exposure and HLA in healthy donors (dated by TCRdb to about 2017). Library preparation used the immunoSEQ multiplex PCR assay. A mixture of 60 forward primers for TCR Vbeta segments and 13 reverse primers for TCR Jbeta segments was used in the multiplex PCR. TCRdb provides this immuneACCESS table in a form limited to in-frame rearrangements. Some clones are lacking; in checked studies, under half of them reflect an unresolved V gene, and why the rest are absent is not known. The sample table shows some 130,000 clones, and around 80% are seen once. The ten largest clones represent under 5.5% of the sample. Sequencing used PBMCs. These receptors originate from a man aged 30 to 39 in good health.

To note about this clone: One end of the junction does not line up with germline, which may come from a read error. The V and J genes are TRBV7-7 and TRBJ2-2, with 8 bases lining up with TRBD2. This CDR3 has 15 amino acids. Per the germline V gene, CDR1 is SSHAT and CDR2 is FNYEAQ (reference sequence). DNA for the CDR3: TGTGCTAGCAGCTTCGGCGGGGGGTACACCGGGGAGCTGTTTTTT. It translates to CASSFGGGYTGELFF.

The CDR3 DNA reads as TGTGCCAGCAGTTACTCGCAGGGGGGCAATCAGCCCCAGCATTTT. Translation: CASSYSQGGNQPQHF. This rearrangement joins TRBV6-5 to TRBJ1-5; 7 nucleotides line up with TRBD1. The CDR3 runs 15 residues. Trimming at V came to 0 bases and at J to 2 bases, leaving 1 base not matched to a gene. The germline gives CDR1 MNHEY, CDR2 SVGAGI.

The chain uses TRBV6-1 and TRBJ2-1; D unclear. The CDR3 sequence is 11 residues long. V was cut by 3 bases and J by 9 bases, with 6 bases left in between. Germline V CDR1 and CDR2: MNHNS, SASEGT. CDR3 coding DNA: TGTGCCAGCAGTGATAGGAGTGAGCAGTTCTTC. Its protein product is CASSDRSEQFF.

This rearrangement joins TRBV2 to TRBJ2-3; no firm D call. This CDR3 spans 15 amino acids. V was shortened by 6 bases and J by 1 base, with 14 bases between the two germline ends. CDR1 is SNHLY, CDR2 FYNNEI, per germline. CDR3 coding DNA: TGTGCCAGCAGCCTCCGTCCCGTTGGCACAGATACGCAGTATTTT. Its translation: CASSLRPVGTDTQYF.

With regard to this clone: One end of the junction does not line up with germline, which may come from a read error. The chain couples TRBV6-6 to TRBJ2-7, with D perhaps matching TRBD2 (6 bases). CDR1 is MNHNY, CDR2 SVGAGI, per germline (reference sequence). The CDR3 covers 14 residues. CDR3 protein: CASGYSGPYYEQYF. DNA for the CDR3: TGTGCCAGCGGTTACAGCGGGCCCTACTACGAGCAGTACTTC.